What follows are 29 T cell receptor beta chains derived from one specimen sequenced in a study of T cell changes during pregnancy in multiple sclerosis. The data were produced by immunoSEQ multiplex PCR, yet TCRdb's version contains in-frame clones alone and is incomplete. The table has approximately 63,000 clones, more than 85% seen once; the top ten hold 2.6%. The material sequenced was CD8+ T cells from peripheral blood mononuclear cells, taken in the third trimester of pregnancy. The receptor source for this set is a female donor with multiple sclerosis, enrolled in a pregnancy study.

The V gene is TRBV21-1, the J gene TRBJ2-3; the table gives TRBD2 as D, unverified against the DNA. TRBV21-1 is tagged as a pseudogene. This CDR3 region has 18 residues. This CDR3 is CASSKKLAGYSYTDTQYF. DNA of the CDR3: TGTGCCAGCAGCAAAAAGCTAGCGGGGTATAGCTACACAGATACGCAGTATTTT.

This chain joins TRBV5-1 and TRBJ2-2, with D possibly being TRBD1 (5 bases). Germline CDR1 reads SGHRS; CDR2 reads YFSETQ. V shed 3 bases and J shed 0 bases, with 9 bases lying between them. This CDR3 comprises 15 residues. The CDR3 sequence is CASSSDSPNTGELFF. For the CDR3, the DNA is TGCGCCAGCAGCTCCGACAGCCCGAACACCGGGGAGCTGTTTTTT.

The chain has TRBV28 and TRBJ1-2, with TRBD1 matching over 9 bases. This CDR3 has 14 residues. The germline gives CDR1 MDHEN, CDR2 SYDVKM. Losses at the gene ends were 7 bases for V and 8 bases for J; bases not matched to a gene: 11. For the CDR3, the DNA is TGTGCCAGCACCATTCCCGGGACAGGGATCGGCTACACCTTC. Its translation is CASTIPGTGIGYTF.

The rearrangement links TRBV28 to TRBJ2-7; possibly TRBD1 for D (6 bases). This CDR3 is 17 amino acids long. Germline V CDR1 and CDR2: MDHEN, SYDVKM. V was pared by 4 bases and J by 3 bases, with 22 bases between. CDR3 region: CASSSPLVGRGSYEQYF. The CDR3 DNA follows: TGTGCCAGCAGTTCACCCCTGGTTGGCAGGGGCAGCTACGAGCAGTACTTC.

The chain is built from TRBV19 and TRBJ1-1; D might be TRBD1 (6 bases). This CDR3 region has 14 residues. Germline CDR1 is LNHDA and CDR2 is SQIVND (reference sequence). V lost 3 bases to trimming and J lost 5 bases, with 13 bases between them. This chain's CDR3 is CASSMGRGGTEAFF. For the CDR3, the DNA is TGTGCCAGTAGTATGGGCAGGGGAGGGACTGAAGCTTTCTTT. Together with reference TRBV19 and TRBJ1-1, the CDR3 gives the full variable domain: DGGITQSPKYLFRKEGQNVTLSCEQNLNHDAMYWYRQDPGQGLRLIYYSQIVNDFQKGDIAEGYSVSREKKESFPLTVTSAQKNPTAFYLCASSMGRGGTEAFFGQGTRLTVV.

The chain links TRBV9 to TRBJ1-1, with a weak D call TRBD1 (5 bases). Trimming pared 4 bases from V and 5 bases from J, leaving 18 bases between. In germline, CDR1 is SGDLS, CDR2 YYNGEE. CDR3 length equals 15 residues. CDR3 coding DNA: TGTGCCAGCAGCTTAGGGGAGGGGTTGAGGACTGAAGCTTTCTTT. Its protein is CASSLGEGLRTEAFF.

V usage is TRBV16 and J usage is TRBJ1-2; D gene unclear. The CDR3 is made up of 13 amino acids. From germline, CDR1 is KGHSY and CDR2 FQNENV. V lost 0 bases and J lost 4, with 6 bases in between. The CDR3: CASSQSNGYGYTF. CDR3 sequence (DNA): TGTGCCAGCAGCCAATCAAACGGCTATGGCTACACCTTC.

The genes are TRBV11-1 and TRBJ2-1, with a weak D call TRBD2 (6 bases). Germline V gene lookup returns CDR1 SGHAT and CDR2 FQDESV (reference sequence). Trimming cost V 2 bases and J 4 bases, with 12 bases left between them. This CDR3 has 15 residues. This chain's CDR3 is CASSLSSGLYNEQFF. The CDR3 nucleotides read TGTGCCAGCAGCTTAAGCAGCGGACTATACAATGAGCAGTTCTTC.

The V and J genes are TRBV7-9 and TRBJ2-7; tentative D call: TRBD2 (6 bases). This CDR3 comprises 16 residues. CDR1 and CDR2 from the germline V gene are SEHNR and FQNEAQ (reference sequence). Trimming stripped 1 base from V and 0 bases from J, with 13 bases between. The CDR3 sequence: CASSLGLGGSSYEQYF. The CDR3, as DNA: TGTGCCAGCAGCTTAGGTTTGGGGGGAAGCTCCTACGAGCAGTACTTC.

The genes are TRBV5-4 and TRBJ2-7; D not resolved. V was pared by 6 bases and J by 5 bases, with 12 bases between. CDR1 and CDR2 from the germline V gene are SGHNT and YYREEE (reference sequence). CDR3 length: 12 amino acids. The DNA of the CDR3 is TGTGCCAGCAATAGTGAGTCCAACGAGCAGTACTTC. It yields the protein CASNSESNEQYF.

This sequence joins TRBV10-3 and TRBJ2-1; no clear D gene. CDR1 and CDR2 (germline): ENHRY, SYGVKD. The CDR3 has 14 residues. Trimming took off 6 bases at V and 5 bases at J, with 14 bases between the two ends. For the CDR3, the DNA is TGTGCCATCAGCGCGCAGGAAGACCACAATGAGCAGTTCTTC. This codes for CAISAQEDHNEQFF.

In DNA, the CDR3 is TGTGCCAGCAGTTACACGGGACATCCACGTCAAGCTTTCTTT. This gives the protein CASSYTGHPRQAFF. The chain combines TRBV6-7 with TRBJ1-1; D might be TRBD1 (6 bases). TRBV6-7 is given ORF status, its function remaining uncertain. The germline V and J ends were trimmed by 2 bases and 9 bases, with 16 bases remaining between them. The CDR3 loop spans 14 amino acids.

V and J are TRBV5-4 and TRBJ2-1, with D perhaps matching TRBD2 (5 bases). Germline CDR1 SGHNT, CDR2 YYREEE (reference sequence). V lost 1 base, J lost 2 bases, and 10 bases lay in between. This CDR3 is 15 amino acids long. The CDR3 nucleotides read TGTGCCAGCAGCTTGAAGAGGGAAGCCTACAATGAGCAGTTCTTC. This gives the protein CASSLKREAYNEQFF.

This rearrangement joins TRBV9 to TRBJ1-1, with 8 nucleotides matching TRBD1. V lost 3 bases to trimming and J lost 10 bases; unmatched junction nucleotides: 11. Germline V gene lookup returns CDR1 SGDLS and CDR2 YYNGEE. The CDR3 totals 14 residues. The CDR3 sequence: CASSDPGTGPPAFF. The CDR3 DNA reads as TGTGCCAGCAGCGATCCCGGGACAGGCCCGCCAGCTTTCTTT. Complete variable domain (other parts from reference TRBV9 and TRBJ1-1): DSGVTQTPKHLITATGQRVTLRCSPRSGDLSVYWYQQSLDQGLQFLIQYYNGEERAKGNILERFSAQQFPDLHSELNLSSLELGDSALYFCASSDPGTGPPAFFGQGTRLTVV.

The CDR3 loop reads CAWSVVGRMNYGYTF. CDR3 DNA: TGTGCCTGGAGTGTGGTGGGGCGCATGAACTATGGCTACACCTTC. J is TRBJ1-2 and V is TRBV30, with D perhaps TRBD1 (5 bases). Deletions cut 0 bases from V and 2 bases from J, with 13 bases between. The V gene's germline CDR1 is GTSNPN and CDR2 SVGIG (reference sequence). This CDR3 contains 15 residues.

The chain is built from TRBV27 and TRBJ2-2, with 11 bases lining up with TRBD1. Germline V lookup: CDR1 MNHEY, CDR2 SMNVEV (reference sequence). CDR3 length: 17 amino acids. Trimming took 1 base from V and 4 from J; bases not matched to a gene: 5. Written as DNA, the CDR3 is TGTGCCAGCAGTTTATTGGGGACAGGGGGAATCACCGGGGAGCTGTTTTTT. Residues: CASSLLGTGGITGELFF.

The rearrangement joins TRBV11-1 to TRBJ2-7; 8 bases line up with TRBD2. J was trimmed by 1 base and V by 4 bases; bases with no gene match: 6. Germline V gene data show CDR1 as SGHAT and CDR2 as FQDESV (reference sequence). CDR3 length: 15 residues. The CDR3: CASSSGAGESYEQYF. CDR3 DNA: TGTGCCAGCAGCTCCGGAGCGGGAGAATCCTACGAGCAGTACTTC.

The genes are TRBV10-3 and TRBJ2-5; D is uncertain. With 10 bases removed from V and 0 bases from J, the gap between germline ends came to 12 bases. CDR3 length equals 13 residues. CDR1 ENHRY and CDR2 SYGVKD come from the germline V gene. The CDR3 is CATGGLNQETQYF. CDR3 nucleotides: TGTGCCACTGGCGGCCTCAACCAAGAGACCCAGTACTTC.

The rearrangement uses TRBV4-1 and TRBJ2-1, with D possibly matching TRBD1 (6 bases). Germline-derived CDR1 and CDR2 are MGHRA and YSYEKL. The CDR3 has 12 residues. The ends were cut back, 8 bases at V and 7 bases at J, with 12 bases in the middle. The CDR3 region has the DNA TGCGCCAGCGGCAGGGGCGGGAATGAGCAGTTCTTC. This translates into CASGRGGNEQFF.

V and J are TRBV18 and TRBJ1-5, with D hard to call. V lost 2 bases and J lost 4, with 12 bases in between. CDR3 length: 15 amino acids. Germline V gives CDR1 KGHSH, CDR2 LQKENI. The CDR3 reads CASSPADWENQPQHF. CDR3 coding DNA: TGTGCCAGCTCACCAGCGGACTGGGAAAATCAGCCCCAGCATTTT.

This clone occurred a few times. The CDR3 sequence is CASSPQGAEAFF. The CDR3, as DNA: TGCGCCAGCAGCCCGCAGGGGGCTGAAGCTTTCTTT. The chain carries TRBV5-1 and TRBJ1-1; TRBD1 aligns across 7 bases. Germline CDR1 SGHRS, CDR2 YFSETQ. Losses at the gene ends were 4 bases for V and 6 bases for J; bases not matched to a gene: 3. The CDR3 is 12 amino acids.

This sequence joins TRBV29-1 and TRBJ2-1; weak D call: TRBD1 (5 bases). This CDR3 contains 12 residues. The V and J ends lost 4 bases and 6 bases respectively, with 10 bases between them. The germline gives CDR1 SQVTM, CDR2 ANQGSEA. The chain's CDR3 is CSVVRAGNEQFF. CDR3 DNA sequence: TGCAGCGTTGTCAGGGCAGGCAATGAGCAGTTCTTC.

The genes are TRBV2 and TRBJ2-1; 12 nucleotides align to TRBD2. The CDR3 loop spans 15 amino acids. Germline V gene data show CDR1 as SNHLY and CDR2 as FYNNEI. V shed 6 bases, J shed 0 bases, and the junction held 0 bases outside the gene matches. The CDR3 region is CASRTSGSSYNEQFF. Here the CDR3 DNA reads TGTGCCAGCAGGACTAGCGGGAGCTCCTACAATGAGCAGTTCTTC.

The chain recombines TRBV19 with TRBJ1-5, with D hard to call. The V gene's germline CDR1 is LNHDA and CDR2 SQIVND (reference sequence). This CDR3 has 13 residues. With 6 bases removed from V and 3 bases from J, the gap between germline ends came to 9 bases. CDR3 protein: CASRPGFNQPQHF. Written as DNA, the CDR3 is TGTGCCAGTAGACCGGGGTTCAATCAGCCCCAGCATTTT.

The chain uses TRBV7-9 and TRBJ1-2; D is ambiguous. The CDR3 has 17 residues. Trimming took 2 bases from V and 5 from J, leaving 21 bases between them. Germline lookup yields CDR1 SEHNR and CDR2 FQNEAQ (reference sequence). Here the CDR3 reads CASSLPRREWWVYGYTF. Here the CDR3 DNA reads TGTGCCAGCAGCTTACCCCGGCGGGAGTGGTGGGTGTATGGCTACACCTTC.

J is TRBJ1-2 and V is TRBV30; D call uncertain. Trimming cost V 0 bases and J 8 bases, with 16 bases left between them. The CDR3 has 14 residues. CDR1 GTSNPN and CDR2 SVGIG come from the germline V gene (reference sequence). DNA for the CDR3: TGTGCCTGGAGTGTGGGCGGGGTGCTGGGGGGCTACACCTTC. Translating gives CAWSVGGVLGGYTF.

This clone was detected once. The V gene is TRBV2, the J gene TRBJ1-4; TRBD1 might be the D (6 bases). Germline V lookup: CDR1 SNHLY, CDR2 FYNNEI. The CDR3 sequence is 16 residues long. V lost 2 bases and J 7 bases, leaving 17 bases between the germline ends. This CDR3 reads CASSEWGGGEGEKLFF. CDR3 bases: TGTGCCAGCAGTGAATGGGGCGGGGGCGAGGGTGAAAAACTGTTTTTT.

The CDR3 reads CASSNRQGATNEKLFF. CDR3 DNA sequence: TGTGCCAGCAGTAACAGACAGGGTGCAACTAATGAAAAACTGTTTTTT. V usage is TRBV27 and J usage is TRBJ1-4; TRBD1 matches 7 bases. The J segment lost 0 bases and the V segment lost 5 bases, leaving 6 bases of the junction unmatched. This CDR3 is built from 16 residues. Germline values: CDR1 MNHEY, CDR2 SMNVEV (reference sequence).

The chain links TRBV7-2 to TRBJ1-1, with a possible D match to TRBD1 (5 bases). Trimming left V 2 bases short and J 4 bases short, with 11 bases between. The CDR3 spans 14 residues. Per germline, CDR1 SGHTA and CDR2 FQGNSA. CDR3: CASSLRQSGTEAFF. CDR3 nucleotide sequence: TGTGCCAGCAGCTTACGACAGTCTGGCACTGAAGCTTTCTTT.